The 14 T cell receptor beta chains listed next were all sequenced from one sample in a study of Graves' ophthalmopathy and Graves' hyperthyroidism. Amplified material comprised TCR beta CDR3 regions derived from RNA transcripts. Investigators did first-round RT-PCR with HTBI primers, then second-round multiplex PCR. TCRdb re-called the multiplex PCR reads with MiXCR, one entry per CDR3 protein. The data show hundreds of thousands of distinct CDR3 sequences, over 20% seen once. The sequenced sample was peripheral blood. These receptors were collected from a woman between 18 and 30 years old with stable Graves' hyperthyroidism. Some clones in this sample may be carry-over from other donors' samples.

J is TRBJ2-7 and V is TRBV20-1, with 8 bases identical to TRBD2. This CDR3 region has 11 residues. V shed 6 bases, J shed 7 bases, and the junction held 5 bases outside the gene matches. Germline values: CDR1 DFQATT, CDR2 SNEGSKA (reference sequence). CDR3 protein: CSAHRGGEQYF. CDR3 coding DNA: TGCAGTGCCCACCGGGGGGGGGAGCAGTACTTC.

This clonotype appeared many times. The chain recombines TRBV6-2 or TRBV6-3 with TRBJ2-2; 9 bases line up with TRBD1. CDR1 and CDR2 (germline): MNHEY, SVGEGT. V dropped 4 bases and J dropped 4; count of bases not matched to a gene: 4. The CDR3 runs to 15 residues. CDR3 bases: TGTGCCAGCAGTTCCGGACAGGGGACCACCGGGGAGCTGTTTTTT. It yields the protein CASSSGQGTTGELFF.

The V gene is TRBV20-1, the J gene TRBJ1-6, with no clear D. Trimming took off 7 bases at V and 5 bases at J, with 15 bases between the two ends. Germline V gives CDR1 DFQATT, CDR2 SNEGSKA (reference sequence). The CDR3 is 14 amino acids. The CDR3 loop is CSVAARTHNSPLHF. CDR3 nucleotide sequence: TGCAGTGTGGCAGCGCGTACCCATAATTCACCCCTCCACTTT.

The chain uses TRBV12-3 or TRBV12-4 and TRBJ2-2; 10 bases match TRBD1. This CDR3 region has 15 residues. Trimming at V came to 6 bases and at J to 1 base, leaving 2 bases not matched to a gene. DNA for the CDR3: TGTGCCAGCAGGGGGACAGGGGAGAACACCGGGGAGCTGTTTTTT. Translated, it gives CASRGTGENTGELFF.

At least ten counts were recorded for this clonotype. V gene TRBV12-3 or TRBV12-4 combines with J gene TRBJ2-7; 10 nucleotides agree with TRBD2. The junction had 1 base not matched to a gene; V was cut back by 6 bases and J by 2 bases. This CDR3 is 13 amino acids long. This CDR3 reads CASRLAGAYEQYF. The CDR3 DNA reads TGTGCCAGCAGGCTAGCGGGAGCCTACGAGCAGTACTTC.

This clonotype was counted many times. V usage is TRBV11-2 and J usage is TRBJ1-1; D is unclear. The CDR3 is made up of 16 amino acids. Germline V CDR1 and CDR2: SGHAT, FQNNGV. V was cut by 5 bases and J by 4 bases, with 20 bases left in between. In DNA form, the CDR3 reads TGTGCCAGCAGCCTCAAGCGTTACACGAGGGCCACTGAAGCTTTCTTT. Translating it yields CASSLKRYTRATEAFF.

This chain connects TRBV7-9 to TRBJ2-1; 10 bases match TRBD1. Germline V gene sequence: CDR1 SEHNR, CDR2 FQNEAQ (reference sequence). The CDR3 has 14 amino acids. Trimming at V came to 5 bases and at J to 7 bases, leaving 5 bases not matched to a gene. CDR3 region: CASSPGQGQNEQFF. For the CDR3, the DNA is TGTGCCAGCAGCCCGGGACAGGGGCAAAATGAGCAGTTCTTC.

This chain uses TRBV28 with TRBJ1-1; D remains ambiguous. The CDR3 runs 11 residues. Trimming cost V 5 bases and J 11 bases, with 12 bases left between them. The germline V gene encodes CDR1 MDHEN and CDR2 SYDVKM. CDR3 sequence: CASSPNGPAFF. In DNA, the CDR3 is TGTGCCAGCAGTCCCAACGGACCGGCTTTCTTT.

In its sample, this clonotype was seen many times. V usage is TRBV12-3 or TRBV12-4 and J usage is TRBJ2-2; 9 bases agree with TRBD2. There are 16 residues in the CDR3. V was clipped by 6 bases and J by 5 bases; unmatched bases: 10. DNA of the CDR3: TGTGCCAGCAGCCCAGTAGCGGGAGAGGGAACCGGGGAGCTGTTTTTT. It encodes CASSPVAGEGTGELFF.

At least ten counts were recorded for this clonotype. DNA for the CDR3: TGTGCCAGCAGTCCCGGGCCAGATAATTCACCCCTCCACTTT. This translates into CASSPGPDNSPLHF. This chain links TRBV12-3 or TRBV12-4 with TRBJ1-6, with D hard to call. With 5 bases removed from V and 5 bases from J, the gap between germline ends came to 10 bases. The CDR3 runs to 14 residues.

This chain joins TRBV25-1 and TRBJ2-2; D may be TRBD1 or TRBD2 (5 bases each). CDR1 and CDR2 (germline): MGHDK, SYGVNS. V was shortened by 2 bases and J by 7 bases, with 11 bases between the two germline ends. The CDR3 spans 14 residues. CDR3 sequence reads: CASSEGDVGGELFF. In nucleotides, the CDR3 is TGTGCCAGCAGTGAAGGGGACGTCGGCGGGGAGCTGTTTTTT.

Many counts were recorded for this clonotype. V usage is TRBV6-1 and J usage is TRBJ2-2; TRBD2 aligns across 7 bases. Germline V gene sequence: CDR1 MNHNS, CDR2 SASEGT. The V gene end was trimmed by 1 base and the J gene end by 7 bases; junction bases not matched to a gene: 9. The CDR3 has 16 residues. This chain's CDR3 is CASSEDWEGQGGELFF. The CDR3 nucleotides read TGTGCCAGCAGTGAAGATTGGGAGGGCCAAGGCGGGGAGCTGTTTTTT.

This clonotype turned up a few times. This may come from a read error, since a much larger clone is one base off. The chain couples TRBV27 to TRBJ2-7, with 8 bases lining up with TRBD1. CDR3 length equals 14 residues. The germline V gene has CDR1 MNHEY and CDR2 SMNVEV (reference sequence). CDR3 sequence: CVSSLLDRVNEQYF. CDR3 DNA sequence: TGTGTCAGCAGTTTATTGGACAGGGTGAACGAGCAGTACTTC.

On this clonotype itself: This may arise from a read error, as a much more abundant clone is one base away. V gene TRBV5-1 combines with J gene TRBJ2-7; no clear D gene. Looked up from germline, CDR1 is SGHRS and CDR2 is YFSETQ. The CDR3 consists of 17 residues. The V end lost 0 bases, the J end lost 4 bases, and 20 bases lay between the germline ends. The CDR3 nucleotides are TGCGCCAGCAGCTTGGCCTCGGGTCTTTCCATGGGGTACGAGCAGTACGTC. The encoded protein is CASSLASGLSMGYEQYV.